This T cell receptor (beta chain) was captured by sequencing in a study of T cell responses to AZD1222 COVID-19 vaccine (dated by TCRdb to the early 2020s). Looking at the study overall: Because spike-specific TCR depth and breadth did not differ between the two schedules, AZD1222 recipients who got a second dose at roughly 4 weeks were pooled with those who got a second dose at roughly 12 weeks. TCR sequencing covered roughly 230 trial participants: 200 to 220 given two doses of AZD1222 and approximately 26 given two doses of MenACWY control vaccine. Trial participants were enrolled by age into subgroups of 18-55, 56-69 and 70-plus years, and roughly 150, 30 and 60 TCR-sequenced participants, respectively, were included in these subgroups.

The CDR3 regions of human TCRbeta chains were analyzed by immunosequencing. In the authors' own workflow: Repertoire TCRs were checked for matches against a reference library of SARS-CoV-2-specific TCRs that had been generated using the MIRA antigen-specificity platform. Breadth was defined as the fraction of unique TCRs that were SARS-CoV-2-associated. Depth was defined as the fraction of total T cells that were SARS-CoV-2-associated. Using the MIRA data, every spike-specific TCR was mapped to the spike region that the TCR reacted to and assigned to either a CD4 or a CD8 class. Log10-transformed breadth and depth values were compared by one-way ANOVA with Sidak's multiple comparisons tests. TCRdb re-hosts the immuneACCESS table, in-frame sequences only. Its copies lack some clones; in the studies checked, an unresolved V gene accounts for under half of them, and the cause for the rest is not known. V and J calls and clone size are as listed in that table; D and trimming were resolved from the DNA. The sample profile shows about 140,000 clones; more than 70% of them were found once. Under 3.5% of the sample comes from the top ten.

The intended sense of this specimen's time point label: baseline before first vaccination. Vaccinee samples were obtained from the UK trials COV001 and COV002, which included a single-blind randomized controlled phase 2/3 trial of AZD1222 (ChAdOx1 nCoV-19) in healthy adults. For TCRbeta chain sequencing, PBMC samples were collected from trial participants at day 0 and at day 28 after the second dose. On this clone: The antigen it recognizes is unknown. No base quality values were provided; no much bigger clone lies one nucleotide off.

Here is what the overall study found, with its caveats: The 56-69-year group was small, and its depth increase did not reach significance, likely because of low power. Nearly half of unique spike-specific TCRs reportedly recognized epitopes outside regions mutated in the B.1.351 and B.1.1.7 variants. Conclusions about previously exposed vaccinees were limited because only six AZD1222 recipients were SARS-CoV-2 seropositive at baseline. Participants were mostly white British and included more females than males, and it was suggested by the authors that clonal diversity may have been underestimated. No day 14 peak-response samples were available, so repertoires were characterized only after the peak T cell response. CD4 TCRs associated with the vaccine covered the entire spike protein, and the dominant responses were in regions 160-218 and 743-854. After two AZD1222 doses, both the breadth and the depth of spike-specific TCRs were significantly higher than at day 0 and than in MenACWY recipients.

The CDR3 sequence holds 18 residues, the cysteine and phenylalanine included. Only the CDR3 portion is preserved as DNA: 54 bases, with reading frame beginning at the first base. CDR1 and CDR2 are drawn from the germline V gene: LGHNT, FRNRAP. At the junction V is shortened by 6 bases and J by 0 bases; bases outside the gene matches: 13. The source material was peripheral blood, sampled on day 0 of AZD1222 vaccination. Recombination linked TRBV12-5 to TRBJ2-1; the junction holds 8 bases that match TRBD2. This TCR was recovered from an adult in good health. The CDR3 protein is CASGPGLVTTSSYNEQFF. Read as DNA, the sequence is TGTGCTAGTGGGCCGGGACTAGTGACGACAAGCTCCTACAATGAGCAGTTCTTC.